The clone carrying this T cell receptor (beta chain) occurred a few times. Its antigen is not known. These data are taken from a study of early T cells in non-severe SARS-CoV-2 infection. Study overall: Unsorted whole-blood RNA was sequenced in bulk, leaving chains unpaired.

Trimming pared 7 bases from V and 7 bases from J, leaving 16 bases between. This CDR3 spans 12 amino acids. Per germline, CDR1 SQVTM and CDR2 ANQGSEA. Findings of the study overall: Missing private and CD4 specificities, VDJdb matching favored anti-spike CD8 responses.

Attachment of unique molecular identifiers to individual cDNA molecules was performed. TCRdb redid the calling of the 5' RACE reads with MiXCR, one entry per CDR3 protein. The sample contains around 81,000 distinct CDR3 sequences, 14% to 15% of which appear only once. The specimen sequenced was whole blood. The V and J genes are TRBV29-1 and TRBJ1-1, with a possible D match to TRBD1 (5 bases). The origin of this receptor is an adult who was a healthcare worker with PCR-confirmed SARS-CoV-2 infection or an uninfected control (not recorded which). CDR3 amino acids: CSASRGDDEAFF. The CDR3 bases are TGCAGCGCCTCGAGGGGCGACGATGAAGCTTTCTTT.